The rows below give T cell receptor beta chains drawn from one sample of a study of CD8+ T cells in alopecia areata. This table comes from immunoSEQ multiplex PCR, and its TCRdb copy is limited to in-frame clones, with some not included. This table has approximately 100,000 clones, 55% appearing once. Material: CD4+ T cells sorted from blood. The receptors originated from a human donor in good health. Each CDR3 is given with its conserved first and last residue. The D gene is left open where the match is weak. The size field is filled for only some rows; it gives once, few, many or a size class.

j_call d_call clone_size v_call cdr3_aa cdr3_nt
TRBJ2-7 - - TRBV5-1 CASSLAYNYEQYF TGCGCCAGCAGCTTGGCCTACAACTACGAGCAGTACTTC
TRBJ2-5 TRBD1 - TRBV7-7 CASTTDRDGETQYF TGTGCCAGCACCACGGACAGGGATGGGGAGACCCAGTACTTC
TRBJ2-7 - few TRBV7-2 CASSSVGIARPYEQYF TGTGCCAGCAGCTCGGTGGGGATAGCGAGACCCTACGAGCAGTACTTC
TRBJ2-1 - - TRBV6-5 CASSYESGVQFF TGTGCCAGCAGTTACGAATCAGGGGTCCAGTTCTTC
TRBJ2-7 - - TRBV5-6 CASSASTSSLEQYF TGTGCCAGCAGCGCGTCTACCTCCTCTCTCGAGCAGTACTTC
TRBJ2-3 TRBD2 - TRBV4-1 CASSQDVVAGAQDTQYF TGCGCCAGCAGCCAAGATGTAGTAGCGGGGGCTCAAGATACGCAGTATTTT
TRBJ2-3 TRBD2 - TRBV29-1 CSAIAGRTDTQYF TGCAGCGCCATAGCGGGGCGCACAGATACGCAGTATTTT
TRBJ1-2 - - TRBV4-1 CASSREMTGGRGYTF TGCGCCAGCAGCCGCGAGATGACAGGCGGACGTGGCTACACCTTC
TRBJ1-1 - - TRBV29-1 CSVEDSPVNTEAFF TGCAGCGTTGAAGATTCTCCAGTGAACACTGAAGCTTTCTTT
TRBJ1-1 TRBD1 few TRBV5-1 CASSSQGFTEAFF TGCGCCAGCAGCTCACAGGGGTTTACTGAAGCTTTCTTT
TRBJ2-6 - - TRBV5-1 CASSPGSPGANVLTF TGCGCCAGCAGCCCAGGATCCCCTGGGGCCAACGTCCTGACTTTC
TRBJ1-3 - few TRBV6-6 CASRQRENLSGNTIYF TGTGCCAGCAGACAGAGAGAAAACCTCTCTGGAAACACCATATATTTT
TRBJ1-1 - - TRBV10-3 CAISESDRRNTEAFF TGTGCCATCAGTGAGTCAGACAGGAGGAACACTGAAGCTTTCTTT
TRBJ2-7 - - TRBV10-3 CAISEEGGGYEQYF TGTGCCATCAGTGAAGAGGGGGGAGGCTACGAGCAGTACTTC
TRBJ2-5 - - TRBV30 CAWSVSPSQETQYF TGTGCCTGGAGTGTTTCTCCCAGTCAGGAGACCCAGTACTTC
TRBJ2-1 - once TRBV7-2 CASSLAALSPTMFF TGTGCCAGCAGCTTAGCAGCCTTGAGCCCTACTATGTTCTTC
TRBJ2-3 TRBD2 - TRBV29-1 CSVDTSGGITDTQYF TGCAGCGTTGATACCTCGGGGGGGATCACAGATACGCAGTATTTT
TRBJ2-5 - many TRBV7-3 CASSLGGTRETQYF TGTGCCAGCAGCTTAGGGGGGACTCGCGAGACCCAGTACTTC
TRBJ1-1 TRBD1 once TRBV30 CAWSRTGVNTEAFF TGTGCCTGGAGCCGGACAGGAGTGAACACTGAAGCTTTCTTT
TRBJ2-5 - few TRBV11-1 CASSSLAGRVDGETQYF TGTGCCAGCAGTTCCCTCGCCGGCAGGGTGGACGGAGAGACCCAGTACTTC
TRBJ1-6 - - TRBV25-1 CASSDQDTYNSPLHF TGTGCCAGCAGTGACCAGGACACCTATAATTCACCCCTCCACTTT
TRBJ2-5 - - TRBV5-4 CASSLRTAAGQTQYF TGTGCCAGCAGCTTACGGACCGCTGCCGGACAGACCCAGTACTTC
TRBJ2-4 TRBD1 - TRBV30 CAWIGQGAAKNIQYF TGTGCCTGGATAGGACAGGGGGCGGCCAAAAACATTCAGTACTTC
TRBJ2-3 TRBD2 - TRBV5-1 CASSLASGGTDTQYF TGCGCCAGCAGCTTGGCTAGCGGGGGAACAGATACGCAGTATTTT
TRBJ2-1 TRBD1 - TRBV25-1 CASTTGTGKLNEQFF TGTGCCAGTACTACGGGGACAGGGAAGTTAAATGAGCAGTTCTTC
TRBJ1-5 - - TRBV2 CASRQQNQPQHF TGTGCCAGCAGGCAGCAAAATCAGCCCCAGCATTTT
TRBJ1-1 - - TRBV29-1 CSAVWGNTEAFF TGCAGCGCAGTGTGGGGGAACACTGAAGCTTTCTTT
TRBJ1-1 - - TRBV5-1 CASSFPGNTEAFF TGCGCCAGCAGCTTTCCAGGGAACACTGAAGCTTTCTTT
TRBJ2-5 - - TRBV7-2 CASSSWGGSQETQYF TGTGCCAGCAGCTCATGGGGAGGATCCCAAGAGACCCAGTACTTC
TRBJ2-1 - - TRBV27 CASSGWGGLNEQFF TGTGCCAGCAGTGGGTGGGGGGGCCTCAATGAGCAGTTCTTC
TRBJ2-7 TRBD1 - TRBV25-1 CASKGPGGYEQYF TGTGCCAGCAAAGGACCAGGGGGCTACGAGCAGTACTTC
TRBJ2-5 - once TRBV4-2 CASSQDDGETQYF TGTGCCAGCAGCCAAGATGACGGGGAGACCCAGTACTTC
TRBJ2-7 TRBD1 - TRBV4-3 CASSLGQGSSYEQYF TGCGCCAGCAGCCTGGGACAGGGGAGCTCCTACGAGCAGTACTTC
TRBJ2-3 TRBD1 - TRBV5-6 CASSFGQGIDTQYF TGTGCCAGCAGCTTCGGACAGGGGATAGATACGCAGTATTTT
TRBJ2-3 - few TRBV19 CASKAVGSTDTQYF TGTGCCAGCAAAGCTGTAGGGAGCACAGATACGCAGTATTTT
TRBJ2-7 - few TRBV7-2 CASSLVLTPPRDEQYF TGTGCCAGCAGCTTAGTTCTGACACCCCCTAGGGACGAGCAGTACTTC
TRBJ2-7 - - TRBV19 CASSTRQASYEQYF TGTGCCAGTAGTACCAGACAGGCTTCCTACGAGCAGTACTTC
TRBJ2-5 TRBD2 - TRBV2 CASSLAGARRMTQYF TGTGCCAGCAGCCTAGCGGGGGCCCGGAGGATGACCCAGTACTTC
TRBJ2-7 - - TRBV6-1 CASSEGSYEQYF TGTGCCAGCAGTGAAGGCTCCTACGAGCAGTACTTC
TRBJ2-7 TRBD1 - TRBV27 CASSRQGRYEQYF TGTGCCAGCAGCAGACAGGGGAGGTACGAGCAGTACTTC
TRBJ1-1 - few TRBV7-9 CASSPVGTEAFF TGTGCCAGCAGTCCCGTCGGTACTGAAGCTTTCTTT
TRBJ2-3 - - TRBV13 CASSRRSTDTQYF TGTGCCAGCAGCCGGAGATCAACAGATACGCAGTATTTT
TRBJ2-7 - once TRBV28 CASSLGRLRKEQYF TGTGCCAGCAGTTTAGGACGGCTACGGAAAGAGCAGTACTTC